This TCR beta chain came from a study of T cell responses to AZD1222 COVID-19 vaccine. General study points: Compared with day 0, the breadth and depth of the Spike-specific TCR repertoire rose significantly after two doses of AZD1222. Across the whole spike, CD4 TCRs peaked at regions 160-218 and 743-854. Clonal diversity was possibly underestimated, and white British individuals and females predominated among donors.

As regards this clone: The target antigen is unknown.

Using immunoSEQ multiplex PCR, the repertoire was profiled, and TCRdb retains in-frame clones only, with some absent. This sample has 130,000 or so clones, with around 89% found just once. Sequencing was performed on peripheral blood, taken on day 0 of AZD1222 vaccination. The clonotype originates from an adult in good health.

As DNA, the CDR3 is TGTGCCAGCAGCTTTTGGACGACCACGACCGGAAACACCATATATTTT. Translating it yields CASSFWTTTTGNTIYF. This chain joins TRBV7-9 and TRBJ1-3; D uncertain. The CDR3 is made up of 16 amino acids. Between the trimmed V and J ends, which lost 3 bases and 4 bases, there was a span of 16 bases. Germline CDR1 is SEHNR and CDR2 is FQNEAQ (reference sequence). Filled out from reference TRBV7-9 and TRBJ1-3, the complete variable domain reads DTGVSQNPRHKITKRGQNVTFRCDPISEHNRLYWYRQTLGQGPEFLTYFQNEAQLEKSRLLSDRFSAERPKGSFSTLEIQRTEQGDSAMYLCASSFWTTTTGNTIYFGEGSWLTVV.